What follows are 10 T cell receptor beta chains derived from one specimen sequenced in a study of PD-L1 blockade in urothelial cancer listed by TCRdb under 2017. The library came from the immunoSEQ multiplex PCR assay. TCRdb carries this immuneACCESS record with in-frame sequences only. Its versions omit some clonotypes, under half of them owing to an unresolved V gene in the studies checked, with the rest unexplained. This sample is represented by 35,000 to 45,000 clones; about four fifths of them were singletons. About 3.5% of the sample lies in the top ten. The sequenced sample was PBMCs, obtained around atezolizumab (anti-PD-L1) treatment. All receptors come from a man aged 65-85 years with urothelial cancer.

The DNA for the CDR3 is TGCGCCAGCAGCTTGGGGCGGATATCCACCTATAATTCACCCCTCCACTTT. Translating it yields CASSLGRISTYNSPLHF. The chain is built from TRBV5-1 and TRBJ1-6; unclear D gene. The CDR3 covers 17 residues. Germline lookup yields CDR1 SGHRS and CDR2 YFSETQ. V was shortened by 0 bases and J by 2 bases, with 12 bases between the two germline ends.

In this sample, this clone turned up once. The chain couples TRBV19 to TRBJ1-4; 8 positions match TRBD1. The CDR3 length is 14 residues. CDR1 LNHDA and CDR2 SQIVND come from the germline V gene (reference sequence). The ends lost 6 bases at V and 7 bases at J; junction bases unmatched: 7. The CDR3 reads CASRRQGSSEKLFF. CDR3 DNA: TGTGCCAGTAGGCGACAGGGGTCTAGTGAAAAACTGTTTTTT.

The gene calls are TRBV7-7 and TRBJ2-1, with a weak D call TRBD2 (5 bases). Germline assignment: CDR1 SSHAT and CDR2 FNYEAQ (reference sequence). The V end lost 5 bases, the J end lost 9 bases, and 17 bases lay between the germline ends. This CDR3 has 14 amino acids. The CDR3 loop is CASSRAGENSEQFF. In nucleotides, the CDR3 is TGTGCCAGCAGCAGAGCCGGGGAAAACAGTGAGCAGTTCTTC.

This clone was observed a handful of times. The genes are TRBV30 and TRBJ2-2; 7 bases are shared with TRBD2. The CDR3 has 14 amino acids. The germline CDR1 and CDR2 sequences are GTSNPN and SVGIG (reference sequence). V lost 5 bases and J lost 7; bases outside the gene matches: 10. The CDR3 spells CAWSPEGRGGELFF. The CDR3 DNA follows: TGTGCCTGGTCCCCGGAAGGGAGGGGCGGGGAGCTGTTTTTT. Complete variable domain (other parts from reference TRBV30 and TRBJ2-2): SQTIHQWPATLVQPVGSPLSLECTVEGTSNPNLYWYRQAAGRGLQLLFYSVGIGQISSEVPQNLSASRPQDRQFILSSKKLLLSDSGFYLCAWSPEGRGGELFFGEGSRLTVL.

As DNA, the CDR3 is TGCGCCAGCAGCCAAGCGGCACTAGCGGGAGGAACAGATACGCAGTATTTT. This translates into CASSQAALAGGTDTQYF. V and J are TRBV4-3 and TRBJ2-3; 12 bases fit TRBD2. In germline, CDR1 is LGHNA, CDR2 YSLEER. This CDR3 is 17 amino acids long. Unmatched junction bases numbered 5, after V lost 1 base and J lost 3 bases.

The CDR3 DNA follows: TGTGCCAGCAGCCCTGGACAGGGGGCAAACACCATATATTTT. This gives the protein CASSPGQGANTIYF. The chain couples TRBV7-6 to TRBJ1-3, with 11 nucleotides matching TRBD1. The junction had 3 bases not matched to a gene; V was cut back by 5 bases and J by 6 bases. Germline lookup yields CDR1 SGHVS and CDR2 FNYEAQ. The CDR3 loop spans 14 amino acids.

This clone has more than one count but fewer than ten. The rearrangement links TRBV7-8 to TRBJ2-5, with D possibly matching TRBD1 (5 bases). Germline V gene lookup returns CDR1 SGHVS and CDR2 FQNEAQ. Trimming removed 6 bases from V and 2 bases from J, with 16 bases in between. The CDR3 contains 15 residues. CDR3 region: CASSQFSGLQETQYF. Here the CDR3 DNA reads TGTGCCAGCAGTCAATTTTCAGGGTTACAAGAGACCCAGTACTTC.

The V gene is TRBV7-2, the J gene TRBJ1-2; possibly TRBD1 for D (6 bases). The CDR3 has 15 residues. The germline V gene encodes CDR1 SGHTA and CDR2 FQGNSA. V was clipped by 0 bases and J by 5 bases, with 13 bases between them. This CDR3 is CASSLAASRGYGYTF. The CDR3 nucleotides are TGTGCCAGCAGCTTAGCGGCTAGCAGGGGATATGGCTACACCTTC.

This sequence joins TRBV28 and TRBJ1-5; D uncertain. This CDR3 is 15 amino acids long. The germline gives CDR1 MDHEN, CDR2 SYDVKM. The V end was cut by 2 bases, the J end by 1 base, with 9 bases between. CDR3 in DNA: TGTGCCAGCAGTTTACGGTTGGGCAGCAATCAGCCCCAGCATTTT. As protein: CASSLRLGSNQPQHF.

The chain has TRBV5-1 and TRBJ1-2; 8 bases are a match to TRBD1. The CDR3 consists of 13 residues. Unmatched junction bases numbered 3, after V lost 2 bases and J lost 6 bases. Per the germline V gene, CDR1 is SGHRS and CDR2 is YFSETQ. Here the CDR3 reads CASSFKQGDGYTF. DNA for the CDR3: TGCGCCAGCAGCTTCAAACAGGGGGATGGCTACACCTTC.